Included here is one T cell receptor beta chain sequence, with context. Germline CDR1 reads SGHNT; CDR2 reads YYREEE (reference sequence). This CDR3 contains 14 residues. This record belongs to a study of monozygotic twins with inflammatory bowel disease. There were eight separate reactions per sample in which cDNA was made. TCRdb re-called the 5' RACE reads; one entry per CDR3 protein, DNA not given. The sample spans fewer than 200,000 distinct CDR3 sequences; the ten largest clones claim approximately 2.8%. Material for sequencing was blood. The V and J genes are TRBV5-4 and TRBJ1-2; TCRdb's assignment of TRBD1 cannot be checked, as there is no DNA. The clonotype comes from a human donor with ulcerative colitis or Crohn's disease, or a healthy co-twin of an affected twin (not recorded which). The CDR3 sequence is CASSLPLGGQGYTF.